These 11 T cell receptor beta chains were all obtained from the same sample, sequenced in a study of blood T cell repertoires in COVID-19 (dated by TCRdb to 2018 to 2021). Library preparation was by the immunoSEQ multiplex PCR assay. TCRdb obtained this table from immuneACCESS and retained in-frame rearrangements with V and J assigned. These tables miss some clones; where compared with another copy, unresolved V genes account for less than half of the shortfall, and the remainder is unexplained. Within this sample are 350,000 to 400,000 clones, with around 87% of them counted one time only. 1.9% of the sample is taken by the ten largest. The material sequenced was PBMCs or T cells enriched from blood (not recorded which). All receptors derive from a middle-aged man in a cohort exposed to, infected with or recovered from COVID-19 (not recorded which).

The rearrangement uses TRBV25-1 and TRBJ2-1; a possible D gene is TRBD1 (6 bases). V was cut by 5 bases and J by 0 bases, with 17 bases left in between. The germline gives CDR1 MGHDK, CDR2 SYGVNS. The CDR3 totals 17 residues. In DNA, the CDR3 is TGTGCCAGCAGTAAAGGATGGGGGCCGAGCTCCTACAATGAGCAGTTCTTC. It codes for CASSKGWGPSSYNEQFF.

The J gene is TRBJ2-3, the V gene TRBV7-2, with 11 bases aligning to TRBD2. The CDR3 is made up of 15 amino acids. V dropped 4 bases and J dropped 3; count of bases not matched to a gene: 3. The germline CDR1 and CDR2 sequences are SGHTA and FQGNSA. The CDR3 bases are TGTGCCAGCAGCTCCGGGACTAGCGGAACAGATACGCAGTATTTT. Translating it yields CASSSGTSGTDTQYF.

The chain combines TRBV15 with TRBJ2-7; 9 nucleotides agree with TRBD2. This CDR3 region has 16 residues. Germline values: CDR1 LNHNV, CDR2 YYDKDF (reference sequence). V was clipped by 1 base and J by 7 bases; unmatched bases: 11. The CDR3 sequence is CATSRGRREGRWEQYF. The CDR3 DNA reads as TGTGCCACCAGCAGAGGGAGGCGGGAGGGCCGGTGGGAGCAGTACTTC.

The chain combines TRBV6-4 with TRBJ2-7, with 9 bases matching TRBD1. The germline CDR1 and CDR2 sequences are MRHNA and SNTAGT. The CDR3 has 13 amino acids. Trimming cost V 10 bases and J 7 bases; bases outside gene matches: 11. CDR3 protein: CATRPGQGREQYF. The CDR3 region has the DNA TGTGCCACCCGTCCGGGACAGGGTCGAGAGCAGTACTTC.

A few counts support this clone. The chain recombines TRBV5-4 with TRBJ2-7; D is possibly TRBD2 (5 bases). CDR1 is SGHNT and CDR2 is YYREEE in the germline V gene (reference sequence). Trimming took off 3 bases at V and 0 bases at J, with 16 bases between the two ends. This CDR3 has 16 residues. The CDR3 DNA reads TGTGCCAGCAGCTCGGGAACGACAAGGAGCTCCTACGAGCAGTACTTC. Translating it yields CASSSGTTRSSYEQYF. The full variable domain, rest sourced from reference TRBV5-4 and TRBJ2-7, is ETGVTQSPTHLIKTRGQQVTLRCSSQSGHNTVSWYQQALGQGPQFIFQYYREEENGRGNFPPRFSGLQFPNYSSELNVNALELDDSALYLCASSSGTTRSSYEQYFGPGTRLTVT.

Regarding this clone: This sample also contains other DNA sequences that code for the same CDR3. V gene TRBV18 combines with J gene TRBJ2-6; 9 nucleotides align to TRBD1. V lost 6 bases to trimming and J lost 0 bases; unmatched junction nucleotides: 3. Germline V gene data show CDR1 as KGHSH and CDR2 as LQKENI. This CDR3 comprises 16 residues. CDR3 amino acids: CASSPTGGSGANVLTF. The CDR3 nucleotides read TGTGCCAGCTCCCCGACAGGGGGCTCTGGGGCCAACGTCCTGACTTTC.

The V call is TRBV28, the J call TRBJ2-7; possible D gene TRBD2, 6 bases. The CDR3 loop spans 15 amino acids. CDR1 MDHEN and CDR2 SYDVKM come from the germline V gene. Between the trimmed V and J ends, which lost 2 bases and 0 bases, there was a span of 11 bases. This CDR3 is CASSLGGAASYEQYF. The CDR3, as DNA: TGTGCCAGCAGTTTAGGAGGGGCAGCCTCCTACGAGCAGTACTTC.

The rearrangement joins TRBV10-3 to TRBJ2-1; 7 bases are a match to TRBD1. This CDR3 spans 15 amino acids. CDR1 ENHRY and CDR2 SYGVKD come from the germline V gene. The J segment lost 2 bases and the V segment lost 3 bases, leaving 4 bases of the junction unmatched. Written as DNA, the CDR3 is TGTGCCATCAGTGATGGGGACAGACCCTACAATGAGCAGTTCTTC. It encodes CAISDGDRPYNEQFF.

The chain is built from TRBV19 and TRBJ1-2; perhaps TRBD1 as D (5 bases). Germline V gives CDR1 LNHDA, CDR2 SQIVND (reference sequence). CDR3 length: 14 residues. Trimming pared 3 bases from V and 6 bases from J, leaving 14 bases between. As DNA, the CDR3 is TGTGCCAGTAGTATCTGGCAGGGTAGGAATGGCTACACCTTC. It specifies CASSIWQGRNGYTF.

The chain couples TRBV27 to TRBJ1-3; D gene unclear. V was pared by 6 bases and J by 4 bases, with 16 bases between. This CDR3 comprises 15 residues. Germline loops: CDR1 MNHEY, CDR2 SMNVEV (reference sequence). The CDR3 DNA is TGTGCCAGCAGGGGATTGGGGAGTGGAGGAAACACCATATATTTT. It encodes CASRGLGSGGNTIYF.

The V and J genes are TRBV18 and TRBJ2-7, with TRBD1 matching 8 bases. The trim removed 5 bases at V and 1 base at J, leaving 7 bases unmatched. Germline V gene sequence: CDR1 KGHSH, CDR2 LQKENI. This CDR3 has 15 residues. Here the CDR3 reads CASSAVTGVSYEQYF. The CDR3 bases are TGTGCCAGCTCAGCGGTGACAGGGGTATCCTACGAGCAGTACTTC.